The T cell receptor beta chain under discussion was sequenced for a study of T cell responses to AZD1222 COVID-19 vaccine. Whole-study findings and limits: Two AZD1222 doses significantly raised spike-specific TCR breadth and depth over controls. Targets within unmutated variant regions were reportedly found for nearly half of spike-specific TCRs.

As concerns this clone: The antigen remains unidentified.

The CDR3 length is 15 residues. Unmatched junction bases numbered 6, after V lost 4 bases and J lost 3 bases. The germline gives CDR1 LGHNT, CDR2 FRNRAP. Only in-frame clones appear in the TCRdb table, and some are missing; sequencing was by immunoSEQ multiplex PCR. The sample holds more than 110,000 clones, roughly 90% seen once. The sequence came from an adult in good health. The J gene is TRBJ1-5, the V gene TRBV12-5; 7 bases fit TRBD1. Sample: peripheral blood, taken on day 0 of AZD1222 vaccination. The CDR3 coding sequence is TGTGCTAGTGGTTCTGAGACAGGGCTCAATCAGCCCCAGCATTTT. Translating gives CASGSETGLNQPQHF.